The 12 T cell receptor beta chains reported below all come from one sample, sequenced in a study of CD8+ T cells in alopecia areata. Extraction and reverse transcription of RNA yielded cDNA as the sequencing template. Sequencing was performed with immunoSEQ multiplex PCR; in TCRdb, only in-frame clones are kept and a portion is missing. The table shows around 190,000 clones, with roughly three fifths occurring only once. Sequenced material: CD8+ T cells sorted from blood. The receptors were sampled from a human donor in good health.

In nucleotides, the CDR3 is TGTGCCAGCAGTGTGGAAGCGGGGGCCTACGAGCAGTACTTC. As protein: CASSVEAGAYEQYF. The chain has TRBV7-3 and TRBJ2-7, with 8 nucleotides matching TRBD2. Germline CDR1 reads SGHTA; CDR2 reads FQGTGA. V lost 6 bases and J lost 2; bases outside the gene matches: 6. CDR3 size: 14 residues.

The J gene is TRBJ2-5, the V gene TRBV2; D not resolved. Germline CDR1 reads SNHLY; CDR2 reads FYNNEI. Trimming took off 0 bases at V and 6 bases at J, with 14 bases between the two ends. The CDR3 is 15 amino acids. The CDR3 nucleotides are TGTGCCAGCAGTGAAGCGGTGGGTGTGGTGAAGACCCAGTACTTC. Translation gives CASSEAVGVVKTQYF.

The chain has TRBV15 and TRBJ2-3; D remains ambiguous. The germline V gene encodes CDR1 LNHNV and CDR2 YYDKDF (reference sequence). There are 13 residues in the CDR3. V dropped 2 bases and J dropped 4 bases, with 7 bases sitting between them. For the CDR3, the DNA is TGTGCCACCAGCAGACTAGGTGCAGATACGCAGTATTTT. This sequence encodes CATSRLGADTQYF.

For the CDR3, the DNA is TGTGCCAGCAGTTACTCGCTTGGTGGTCGCAATGAGCAGTTCTTC. Translated, it gives CASSYSLGGRNEQFF. The chain uses TRBV6-5 and TRBJ2-1; D gene unclear. Trimming removed 0 bases from V and 6 bases from J, with 12 bases in between. The germline gives CDR1 MNHEY, CDR2 SVGAGI. The CDR3 totals 15 residues.

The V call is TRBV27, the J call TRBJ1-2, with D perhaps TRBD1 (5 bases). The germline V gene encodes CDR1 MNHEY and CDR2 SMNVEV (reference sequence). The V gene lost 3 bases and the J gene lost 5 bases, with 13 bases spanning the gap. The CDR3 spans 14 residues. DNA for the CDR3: TGTGCCAGCAGTTTTTCGGGACCCGAGTATGGCTACACCTTC. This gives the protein CASSFSGPEYGYTF.

CDR3 amino acids: CASSEAPGTGLNQPQHF. The CDR3 DNA sequence: TGTGCCAGCAGTGAAGCCCCTGGGACAGGGCTCAATCAGCCCCAGCATTTT. The J gene is TRBJ1-5, the V gene TRBV6-1, with 9 bases fitting TRBD1. The CDR3 is 17 residues long. Germline V CDR1 and CDR2: MNHNS, SASEGT. With 0 bases clipped from V and 3 bases from J, the junction kept 6 bases outside the gene matches.

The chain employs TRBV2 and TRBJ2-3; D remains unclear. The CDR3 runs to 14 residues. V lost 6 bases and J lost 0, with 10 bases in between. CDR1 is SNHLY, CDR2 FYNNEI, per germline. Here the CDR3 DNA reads TGTGCCAGCAGCCTGACCGAGAGCACAGATACGCAGTATTTT. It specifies CASSLTESTDTQYF.

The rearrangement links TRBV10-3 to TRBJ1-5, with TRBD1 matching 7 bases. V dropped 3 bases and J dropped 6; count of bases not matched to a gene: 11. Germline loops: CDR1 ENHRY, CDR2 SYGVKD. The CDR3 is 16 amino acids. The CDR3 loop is CAISDRQGLDGQPQHF. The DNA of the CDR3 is TGTGCCATCAGTGACAGACAGGGATTAGACGGTCAGCCCCAGCATTTT.

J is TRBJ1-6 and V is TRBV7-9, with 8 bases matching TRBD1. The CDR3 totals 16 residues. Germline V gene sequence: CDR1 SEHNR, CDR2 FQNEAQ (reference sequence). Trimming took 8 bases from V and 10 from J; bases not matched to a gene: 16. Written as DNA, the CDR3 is TGTGCCAGCTTGGGGGGCCTGGACAGGGAGGGATCACCCCTCCACTTT. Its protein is CASLGGLDREGSPLHF.

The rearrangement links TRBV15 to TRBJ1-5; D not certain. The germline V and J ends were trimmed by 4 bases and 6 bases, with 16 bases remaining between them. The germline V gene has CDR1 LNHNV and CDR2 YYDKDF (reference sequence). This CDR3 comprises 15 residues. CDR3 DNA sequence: TGTGCCACCAGCAACGGGCCTTCGGAGGGTCAGCCCCAGCATTTT. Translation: CATSNGPSEGQPQHF.

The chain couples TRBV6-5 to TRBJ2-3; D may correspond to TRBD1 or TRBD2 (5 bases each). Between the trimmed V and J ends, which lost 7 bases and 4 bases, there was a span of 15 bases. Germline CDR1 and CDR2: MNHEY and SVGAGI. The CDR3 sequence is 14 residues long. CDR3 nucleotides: TGTGCCAGCATCCAATTCCGGGGCGCAGATACGCAGTATTTT. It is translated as CASIQFRGADTQYF.

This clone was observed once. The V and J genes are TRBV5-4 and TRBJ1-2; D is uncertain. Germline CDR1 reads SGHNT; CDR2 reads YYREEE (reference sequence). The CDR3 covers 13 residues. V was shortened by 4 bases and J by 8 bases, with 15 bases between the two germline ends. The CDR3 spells CASSRWAGGGYTF. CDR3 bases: TGTGCCAGCAGCCGCTGGGCGGGCGGCGGCTACACCTTC.